This T cell receptor beta chain stems from a study of OX40 agonist ivuxolimab in advanced cancers. Whole-study results and caveats: Expanded clones were, on average, more numerous among CD8+ T cells than CD4+.

Using immunoSEQ multiplex PCR, the repertoire was profiled, and TCRdb retains in-frame clones only, with some absent. This table has about 72,000 clones, roughly 89% appearing once. On this clone: The antigen remains unidentified.

The V gene lost 5 bases and the J gene lost 0 bases, with 8 bases spanning the gap. The CDR3 loop spans 12 amino acids. The germline CDR1 and CDR2 sequences are SQVTM and ANQGSEA. The sample here was CD4+ or CD8+ T cells sorted from blood, taken in a trial of the OX40 agonist ivuxolimab. This chain uses TRBV29-1 with TRBJ2-7; D could derive from TRBD1 or TRBD2 (5 bases each). This clonotype was sampled from an adult with an advanced solid tumor such as melanoma, head and neck, liver or kidney cancer. The CDR3 DNA reads as TGCAGCGTTTTGAGGGGCTCCTACGAGCAGTACTTC. Its translation is CSVLRGSYEQYF.